Presented here are 5 T cell receptor beta chains from one specimen sequenced in a study of T cell responses to AZD1222 COVID-19 vaccine. Produced via immunoSEQ multiplex PCR; TCRdb's table is partial and in-frame only. The table lists about 120,000 clones, about 91% of them singletons, with around 1.8% in the top ten. The sequencing here drew on peripheral blood, taken on day 0 of AZD1222 vaccination. The receptor set was obtained from an adult in good health.

V usage is TRBV5-6 and J usage is TRBJ1-1, with 7 bases identical to TRBD1. Germline V gene sequence: CDR1 SGHDT, CDR2 YYEEEE. The V gene end was trimmed by 0 bases and the J gene end by 0 bases; junction bases not matched to a gene: 5. The CDR3 runs 16 residues. The DNA of the CDR3 is TGTGCCAGCAGCTTGGACATAGGGACAGTGAACACTGAAGCTTTCTTT. Protein sequence: CASSLDIGTVNTEAFF.

The chain carries TRBV5-4 and TRBJ1-6; weak D call: TRBD1 (6 bases). The V end was cut by 4 bases, the J end by 6 bases, with 14 bases between. The germline gives CDR1 SGHNT, CDR2 YYREEE (reference sequence). The CDR3 covers 15 residues. The CDR3 is CASSPGGQFNSPLHF. Here the CDR3 DNA reads TGTGCCAGCAGCCCCGGAGGACAGTTTAATTCACCCCTCCACTTT.

The chain joins TRBV5-6 to TRBJ2-3; 7 nucleotides match TRBD1. The CDR3 totals 16 residues. With 2 bases clipped from V and 0 bases from J, the junction kept 6 bases outside the gene matches. The germline gives CDR1 SGHDT, CDR2 YYEEEE. The CDR3 DNA reads as TGTGCCAGCAGCTTACGGGGACAGCCTAGCACAGATACGCAGTATTTT. Its translation is CASSLRGQPSTDTQYF.

The gene calls are TRBV10-3 and TRBJ1-1; unclear D gene. V gave up 4 bases and J gave up 1 base, with 4 bases separating them. The germline gives CDR1 ENHRY, CDR2 SYGVKD. CDR3 length: 12 residues. In DNA form, the CDR3 reads TGTGCCATCAGTGGACAGAACACTGAAGCTTTCTTT. As protein: CAISGQNTEAFF.

V gene TRBV9 combines with J gene TRBJ2-1; weak D call: TRBD2 (6 bases). The germline gives CDR1 SGDLS, CDR2 YYNGEE. Trimming took 4 bases from V and 4 from J, leaving 15 bases between them. CDR3 size: 15 residues. As DNA, the CDR3 is TGTGCCAGCAGCATTCGGGACTTCCCTTACAATGAGCAGTTCTTC. Its translation: CASSIRDFPYNEQFF.